The text below deals with one T cell receptor (beta chain). No antigen is known for it. The data stem from a study of cytomegalovirus exposure and HLA in healthy donors. Whole-study findings and limits: As was reported, the classifier diagnosed cytomegalovirus status with high specificity and sensitivity. Subsequent analysis revealed that first-cohort TCR clusters tended to co-occur in the approximately 120 validation repertoires.

This CDR3 is built from 16 residues. It was the roughly 130-subject validation cohort, separate from the roughly 700-subject first cohort, to which the donors belonged. The repertoire was sequenced with immunoSEQ multiplex PCR; TCRdb's copy has only in-frame clones and lacks some. The sample holds roughly 220,000 clones, over 80% seen once. The TCR sequence derives from a woman aged 25 to 39 in good health and CMV-seropositive. This chain joins TRBV12-1 and TRBJ1-1; TRBD1, as called in the table, went unchecked against the DNA. TRBV12-1 is a pseudogene segment. The specimen sequenced was PBMCs. The chain's CDR3 is CASSPPDRHLNTEAFF. In nucleotides, the CDR3 is TGTGCCAGCAGCCCCCCCGACAGGCACCTGAACACTGAAGCTTTCTTT.